This TCR beta chain emerged from a study of blood T cell repertoires in COVID-19. The CDR3 totals 14 residues. Trimming took 5 bases from V and 3 from J; bases not matched to a gene: 7. CDR1 is SEHNR and CDR2 is FQNEAQ in the germline V gene (reference sequence). This clone was counted once. Sequenced by immunoSEQ multiplex PCR; TCRdb stores in-frame clones only, minus some. The data show about 210,000 clones, around 82% seen once. The sequence came from a woman in her 40s with acute or convalescent COVID-19. The sample consisted of peripheral blood. The rearrangement links TRBV7-9 to TRBJ2-7; 7 nucleotides agree with TRBD1. CDR3 bases: TGTGCCAGCAGCCCCGGGACAGTTAACTACGAGCAGTACTTC. Its protein product is CASSPGTVNYEQYF. The complete variable domain, with remaining parts taken from reference TRBV7-9 and TRBJ2-7, reads DTGVSQNPRHKITKRGQNVTFRCDPISEHNRLYWYRQTLGQGPEFLTYFQNEAQLEKSRLLSDRFSAERPKGSFSTLEIQRTEQGDSAMYLCASSPGTVNYEQYFGPGTRLTVT.